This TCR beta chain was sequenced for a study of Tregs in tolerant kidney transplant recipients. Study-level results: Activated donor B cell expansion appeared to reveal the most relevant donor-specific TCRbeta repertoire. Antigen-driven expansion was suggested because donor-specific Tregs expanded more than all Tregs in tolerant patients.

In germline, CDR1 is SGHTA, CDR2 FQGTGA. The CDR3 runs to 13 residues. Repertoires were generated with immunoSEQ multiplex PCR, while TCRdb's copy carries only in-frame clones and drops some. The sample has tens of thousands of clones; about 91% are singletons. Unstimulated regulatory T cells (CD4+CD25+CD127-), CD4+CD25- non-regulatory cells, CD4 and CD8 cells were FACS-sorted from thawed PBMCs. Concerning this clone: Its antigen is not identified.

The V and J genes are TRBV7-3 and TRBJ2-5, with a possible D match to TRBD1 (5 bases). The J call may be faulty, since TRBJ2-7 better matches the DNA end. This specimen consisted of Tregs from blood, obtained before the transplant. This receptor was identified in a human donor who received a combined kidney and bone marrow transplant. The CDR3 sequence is CASSSQGSGEQYF. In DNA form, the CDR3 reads TGTGCCAGCAGCTCGCAGGGTTCTGGCGAGCAGTACTTC.